Listed below are T cell receptor beta chains from one sample, sequenced in a study of blood T cell repertoires in COVID-19. The assay was immunoSEQ multiplex PCR, and TCRdb's table has in-frame clones only and misses some. The sample consists of 210,000 or so clones, 88% of them appearing once. The sequencing input was peripheral blood. All receptors derive from a woman in her sixties or seventies with acute or convalescent COVID-19. The CDR3 runs from the conserved cysteine through the conserved F or W. A D gene is named only where the DNA matches it firmly. For some rows the clone size is stated as once, few or many, or as a class when expanded; others skip it.

TRBJ2-1 TRBV9 TRBD2 . CASAGGQYNEQFF TGTGCCAGCGCGGGGGGTCAGTACAATGAGCAGTTCTTC
TRBJ2-7 TRBV24-1 TRBD1 . CATSDSGTGGYEQYF TGTGCCACCAGTGACTCCGGGACAGGGGGCTACGAGCAGTACTTC
TRBJ2-5 TRBV20-1 TRBD1 once CSASPGQGLQETQYF TGCAGTGCCAGTCCGGGACAGGGATTGCAGGAGACCCAGTACTTC
TRBJ1-1 TRBV13 TRBD1 . CASSQGDRRNTEAFF TGTGCCAGCAGCCAAGGGGACAGGCGGAACACTGAAGCTTTCTTT
TRBJ1-2 TRBV7-9 TRBD1 . CASSFGQVYGYTF TGTGCCAGCAGCTTTGGACAGGTCTATGGCTACACCTTC
TRBJ1-4 TRBV6-2/TRBV6-3 TRBD1 . CASSRGTEARSTNEKLFF TGTGCCAGCAGTAGAGGGACAGAAGCTCGTTCAACTAATGAAAAACTGTTTTTT
TRBJ2-7 TRBV7-9 . . CASSDRQAGVEQYF TGTGCCAGCAGCGACAGACAGGCGGGAGTCGAGCAGTACTTC
TRBJ1-2 TRBV28 . few CASSLGGSNYGYTF TGTGCCAGCAGTTTAGGCGGATCTAACTATGGCTACACCTTC
TRBJ2-7 TRBV5-1 . . CASSLAGRGALYEQYF TGCGCCAGCAGCTTGGCCGGCAGGGGGGCCCTCTACGAGCAGTACTTC
TRBJ1-1 TRBV5-1 . . CASSLGGGNFAEAFF TGCGCCAGCAGCTTGGGTGGAGGGAATTTCGCTGAAGCTTTCTTT
TRBJ2-1 TRBV18 . few CASSPSGVSYNEQFF TGTGCCAGCTCACCATCAGGGGTCTCCTACAATGAGCAGTTCTTC
TRBJ2-4 TRBV5-4 TRBD2 . CASSLDGSGGGAKNIQYF TGTGCCAGCAGCTTGGATGGTAGCGGGGGGGGAGCCAAAAACATTCAGTACTTC
TRBJ1-5 TRBV18 . . CASSLTDSNQPQHF TGTGCCAGCTCACTCACAGATAGCAATCAGCCCCAGCATTTT
TRBJ2-5 TRBV6-5 . once CASSLNRVRETQYF TGTGCCAGCAGCCTTAACAGGGTGCGGGAGACCCAGTACTTC
TRBJ2-2 TRBV4-1 . . CASSQDGAGRTGELFF TGCGCCAGCAGCCAAGATGGAGCGGGCCGCACCGGGGAGCTGTTTTTT
TRBJ1-6 TRBV30 TRBD1 . CAWSVRIGDRALPLHF TGTGCCTGGAGTGTACGTATCGGGGACAGGGCCCTCCCCCTCCACTTT
TRBJ2-1 TRBV6-2/TRBV6-3 . . CASSLYNEQFF TGTGCCAGCAGTTTATACAATGAGCAGTTCTTC
TRBJ1-5 TRBV27 TRBD1 . CASGDRTYNQPQHF TGTGCCAGCGGGGACAGGACATATAATCAGCCCCAGCATTTT
TRBJ2-1 TRBV11-3 TRBD1 . CASSFARQGEQFF TGTGCCAGCAGCTTCGCCCGACAGGGGGAGCAGTTCTTC
TRBJ1-5 TRBV19 TRBD1 . CASSIGTGGQPQHF TGTGCCAGTAGTATAGGGACAGGGGGACAGCCCCAGCATTTT
TRBJ1-4 TRBV19 . . CASSINRPRNEKLFF TGTGCCAGTAGTATAAACAGGCCCCGTAATGAAAAACTGTTTTTT
TRBJ2-7 TRBV5-1 TRBD1 . CASSLGTGTEQYF TGCGCCAGCAGCTTGGGGACAGGGACCGAGCAGTACTTC
TRBJ1-1 TRBV7-3 . few CASSPGAGATEAFF TGTGCCAGCAGCCCAGGGGCAGGAGCCACTGAAGCTTTCTTT
TRBJ1-5 TRBV6-5 TRBD1 . CASTENRGNQPQHF TGTGCCAGCACCGAGAACAGGGGTAATCAGCCCCAGCATTTT
TRBJ2-6 TRBV19 . once CASTKTSGANVLTF TGTGCCAGCACTAAGACGTCTGGGGCCAACGTCCTGACTTTC
TRBJ2-1 TRBV11-2 . once CASSVTGYNEQFF TGTGCCAGCAGCGTCACAGGCTACAATGAGCAGTTCTTC
TRBJ1-4 TRBV6-1 TRBD1 . CASSEYGMGRGATNEKLFF TGTGCCAGCAGTGAATACGGCATGGGCAGGGGGGCAACTAATGAAAAACTGTTTTTT
TRBJ2-1 TRBV19 TRBD1 . CASSILQGELVNEQFF TGTGCCAGTAGTATATTGCAGGGGGAGTTGGTCAATGAGCAGTTCTTC
TRBJ2-7 TRBV7-9 TRBD2 . CASSPGAGVVDEQYF TGTGCCAGCAGCCCTGGAGCGGGAGTGGTCGACGAGCAGTACTTC
TRBJ2-7 TRBV3-1/TRBV3-2 . . CASSQVYYEQYF TGTGCCAGCAGCCAAGTCTACTACGAGCAGTACTTC
TRBJ2-7 TRBV20-1 . . CSASPGTGNYEQYF TGCAGTGCTAGTCCCGGTACGGGTAACTACGAGCAGTACTTC
TRBJ2-3 TRBV28 TRBD2 . CASSFSLAGGQSPDTQYF TGTGCCAGCAGTTTTTCTCTAGCGGGGGGGCAATCCCCAGATACGCAGTATTTT
TRBJ2-7 TRBV28 . . CASSSTLWEQYF TGTGCCAGCAGTTCTACCCTATGGGAGCAGTACTTC
TRBJ2-2 TRBV7-2 TRBD2 . CASKLLGLAGVVTGELFF TGTGCCAGCAAGCTCCTCGGACTAGCGGGAGTGGTCACCGGGGAGCTGTTTTTT
TRBJ1-2 TRBV7-9 TRBD1 . CASSPGTGRGYTF TGTGCCAGCAGCCCCGGGACAGGTCGTGGCTACACCTTC
TRBJ1-6 TRBV9 . . CASSADASSYNSPLHF TGTGCCAGCAGCGCAGACGCTAGCTCCTATAATTCACCCCTCCACTTT
TRBJ1-1 TRBV6-2/TRBV6-3 TRBD1 . CASSYQGANTEAFF TGTGCCAGCAGTTACCAGGGGGCGAACACTGAAGCTTTCTTT
TRBJ1-1 TRBV11-2 . . CASSLEGEGRGRTEAFF TGTGCCAGCAGCTTAGAGGGGGAGGGGAGAGGTAGGACTGAAGCTTTCTTT
TRBJ1-5 TRBV19 TRBD1 . CASSIVPGQGRSNRPQHF TGTGCCAGTAGTATAGTCCCGGGACAGGGAAGGTCCAATCGGCCCCAGCATTTT
TRBJ2-7 TRBV30 . few CAWSGGGSSYEQYF TGTGCCTGGAGTGGCGGGGGCTCCTCCTACGAGCAGTACTTC
TRBJ2-1 TRBV11-2 TRBD1 . CASSLARGYNEQFF TGTGCCAGCAGCTTGGCCAGGGGGTACAATGAGCAGTTCTTC
TRBJ1-5 TRBV20-1 . . CSASLGTGNFQPQHF TGCAGTGCTAGTCTGGGCACAGGGAATTTCCAGCCCCAGCATTTT
TRBJ2-1 TRBV2 TRBD2 . CASTLQGLAGGDEQFF TGTGCCAGCACCCTCCAAGGACTAGCGGGGGGTGATGAGCAGTTCTTC